A single sample is the source of the 17 T cell receptor beta chains below, sequenced in a study of blood T cell repertoires in COVID-19. Here immunoSEQ multiplex PCR was the method, and the copy in TCRdb shows in-frame clones only, minus some. The sample consists of under 300,000 clones, around four fifths of them appearing once. The specimen sequenced was peripheral blood. These receptor sequences come from a man aged 30 to 39 who had recovered from COVID-19.

This clone was observed a single time. CDR3 sequence: CASSQPPSGIGGYTF. The CDR3 DNA reads as TGCGCCAGCAGCCAACCCCCGTCGGGGATCGGTGGCTACACCTTC. The chain has TRBV4-1 and TRBJ1-2; D is undetermined. CDR3 length: 15 amino acids. Per the germline V gene, CDR1 is MGHRA and CDR2 is YSYEKL. V was cut by 2 bases and J by 7 bases, with 17 bases left in between.

The chain carries TRBV5-1 and TRBJ2-3; 8 bases match TRBD1. Germline-derived CDR1 and CDR2 are SGHRS and YFSETQ. The J segment lost 2 bases and the V segment lost 0 bases, leaving 2 bases of the junction unmatched. The CDR3 contains 15 residues. The CDR3, as DNA: TGCGCCAGCAGCTTGGGGACAGGGAACACAGATACGCAGTATTTT. Translation: CASSLGTGNTDTQYF.

This clone has at least ten counts. V usage is TRBV4-1 and J usage is TRBJ1-3; no reliable D call. Trimming removed 5 bases from V and 0 bases from J, with 17 bases in between. This CDR3 region has 17 residues. Germline CDR1 is MGHRA and CDR2 is YSYEKL. The CDR3 sequence is CASSSSLQRFSGNTIYF. The CDR3 coding sequence is TGCGCCAGCAGCTCCAGCCTACAGAGATTCTCTGGAAACACCATATATTTT.

The CDR3 loop reads CASSSGQGAQETQYF. Here the CDR3 DNA reads TGTGCCAGCAGCTCTGGACAGGGGGCCCAGGAGACCCAGTACTTC. This chain joins TRBV7-3 and TRBJ2-5, with 11 bases matching TRBD1. This CDR3 has 15 residues. V lost 4 bases to trimming and J lost 5 bases; unmatched junction nucleotides: 6. The V gene's germline CDR1 is SGHTA and CDR2 FQGTGA.

The chain carries TRBV4-2 and TRBJ2-5; 15 nucleotides align to TRBD2. Germline loops: CDR1 LGHNA, CDR2 YNFKEQ. V shed 4 bases and J 5 bases; nucleotides not matched to a gene: 5. This CDR3 comprises 16 residues. In nucleotides, the CDR3 is TGTGCCAGCAGCCGAGGACTAGCGGGGGGGCAGGAGACCCAGTACTTC. Amino acids: CASSRGLAGGQETQYF.

The V and J genes are TRBV7-2 and TRBJ2-2; 8 nucleotides line up with TRBD2. CDR3 size: 16 residues. V lost 5 bases to trimming and J lost 4 bases; unmatched junction nucleotides: 9. Germline V lookup: CDR1 SGHTA, CDR2 FQGNSA. The CDR3 protein is CASSHPRGGRTGELFF. In nucleotides, the CDR3 is TGTGCCAGCAGCCACCCCCGGGGGGGCCGCACCGGGGAGCTGTTTTTT.

The chain joins TRBV5-4 to TRBJ2-5; TRBD2 might be the D (6 bases). The length of the CDR3 is 16 residues. The V end lost 4 bases, the J end lost 2 bases, and 18 bases lay between the germline ends. Germline CDR1 and CDR2: SGHNT and YYREEE (reference sequence). CDR3 in amino acids: CASSGMVKTSQETQYF. The CDR3 DNA is TGTGCCAGCAGCGGAATGGTCAAGACTAGTCAAGAGACCCAGTACTTC.

This clone occurred once. The chain employs TRBV3-1 (or the pseudogene TRBV3-2) and TRBJ1-1; the match to TRBD1 covers 7 bases. The CDR3 covers 13 residues. The germline V gene encodes CDR1 LGHDT and CDR2 YNNKEL (reference sequence). V shed 2 bases and J 11 bases; nucleotides not matched to a gene: 8. CDR3 in DNA: TGTGCCAGCAGCCAAAGGGACAGTTCAGGGGCTTTCTTT. This sequence encodes CASSQRDSSGAFF.

This chain connects TRBV14 to TRBJ1-2; 7 bases are a match to TRBD1. Germline V gene data show CDR1 as SGHDN and CDR2 as FVKESK. With V trimmed by 4 bases and J by 4 bases, 3 bases remained unmatched. The CDR3 is made up of 13 amino acids. The CDR3 spells CASSLGQIYGYTF. In nucleotides, the CDR3 is TGTGCCAGCAGCCTGGGACAGATCTATGGCTACACCTTC.

The rearrangement uses TRBV5-1 and TRBJ2-5; D unclear. The CDR3 is 13 amino acids. Deletions cut 2 bases from V and 5 bases from J, with 10 bases between. The germline V gene encodes CDR1 SGHRS and CDR2 YFSETQ. Written as DNA, the CDR3 is TGCGCCAGCAGCTTTACCCCTACCGAGACCCAGTACTTC. Translation gives CASSFTPTETQYF.

The gene calls are TRBV28 and TRBJ1-4; TRBD1 is a possible D gene (6 bases). CDR1 and CDR2 (germline): MDHEN, SYDVKM. Deletions cut 6 bases from V and 5 bases from J, with 13 bases between. The CDR3 runs 14 residues. CDR3 nucleotides: TGTGCCAGCAGCTCCGACAGGACGAATGAAAAACTGTTTTTT. Protein: CASSSDRTNEKLFF.

The chain employs TRBV5-5 and TRBJ2-7; perhaps TRBD2 as D (6 bases). Germline V gives CDR1 SGHKS, CDR2 YYEKEE (reference sequence). The CDR3 has 14 amino acids. V was pared by 10 bases and J by 4 bases, with 21 bases between. DNA of the CDR3: TGTGCCTCTCAGTACGGGAGCGGGCCATACGAGCAGTACGTC. It translates to CASQYGSGPYEQYV.

J is TRBJ2-1 and V is TRBV6-5; D is perhaps TRBD1 (6 bases). CDR3 size: 14 residues. The germline V gene has CDR1 MNHEY and CDR2 SVGAGI. V lost 2 bases, J lost 4 bases, and 9 bases lay in between. This CDR3 reads CASSYHRDYNEQFF. The CDR3 DNA follows: TGTGCCAGCAGTTACCACAGGGATTACAATGAGCAGTTCTTC.

CDR3 nucleotides: TGTGCCAGCAGTCCCGGTGAGACCCAGTACTTC. This sequence encodes CASSPGETQYF. V gene TRBV2 combines with J gene TRBJ2-5; D remains unclear. There are 11 residues in the CDR3. V gave up 5 bases and J gave up 5 bases, with 6 bases separating them. Per the germline V gene, CDR1 is SNHLY and CDR2 is FYNNEI.

This clone was detected a few times. The CDR3 DNA follows: TGTGCCAGCAGCTTAGCTAGCGGGGGGATCGATGAGCAGTTCTTC. It encodes CASSLASGGIDEQFF. This chain uses TRBV7-7 with TRBJ2-1, with TRBD2 identical over 10 bases. Germline V gives CDR1 SSHAT, CDR2 FNYEAQ (reference sequence). Unmatched junction bases numbered 4, after V lost 0 bases and J lost 8 bases. The length of the CDR3 is 15 residues.

This chain links TRBV11-2 with TRBJ2-3; D is ambiguous. V lost 4 bases and J 2 bases, leaving 7 bases between the germline ends. The CDR3 runs to 13 residues. In germline, CDR1 is SGHAT, CDR2 FQNNGV. The CDR3 nucleotides are TGTGCCAGCAGCTCAACAAACACAGATACGCAGTATTTT. Translated, it gives CASSSTNTDTQYF.

The chain carries TRBV27 and TRBJ2-5; 7 bases fit TRBD2. V gave up 6 bases and J gave up 2 bases; unmatched junction bases: 12. The CDR3 runs to 16 residues. Germline values: CDR1 MNHEY, CDR2 SMNVEV (reference sequence). The CDR3 coding sequence is TGTGCCAGCAGGGCGTCTTGGCTAGCGGTACAAGAGACCCAGTACTTC. Its protein is CASRASWLAVQETQYF.